One sample yielded the 19 T cell receptor beta chains listed below, sequenced in a study of blood T cell repertoires in COVID-19. Profiling relied on immunoSEQ multiplex PCR, and the TCRdb table lists in-frame clones only, not all of them. The table records around 140,000 clones, 76% of them present only once. Sequencing was done on a sample of peripheral blood. These receptors all come from a woman of 80 years or more with active or convalescent COVID-19.

The chain's CDR3 is CASSLAAQQETQYF. CDR3 nucleotides: TGTGCCAGCAGCTTAGCCGCACAACAAGAGACCCAGTACTTC. This rearrangement joins TRBV7-2 to TRBJ2-5, with D uncertain. V was shortened by 0 bases and J by 2 bases, with 7 bases between the two germline ends. The germline gives CDR1 SGHTA, CDR2 FQGNSA. The length of the CDR3 is 14 residues.

In the case of this clone: This clone may be a read error of a much larger clone one base away. The chain uses TRBV9 and TRBJ2-7; no definite D call. V was trimmed by 0 bases and J by 2 bases, leaving 15 bases between them. In germline, CDR1 is SGDLS, CDR2 YYNGEE. This CDR3 is built from 16 residues. The CDR3 coding sequence is TGTGCCAGCAGCGTAGGGTTTGGCTTTTTCACCTACGAGCAGTACTTC. It translates to CASSVGFGFFTYEQYF.

The rearrangement joins TRBV6-6 to TRBJ1-5, with 9 nucleotides matching TRBD1. Germline lookup yields CDR1 MNHNY and CDR2 SVGAGI (reference sequence). This CDR3 is 19 amino acids long. Unmatched junction bases numbered 16, after V lost 5 bases and J lost 2 bases. As DNA, the CDR3 is TGTGCCAGCAGTCAAACGGGGACAGGGAAATTTTTGGGCAATCAGCCCCAGCATTTT. The encoded protein is CASSQTGTGKFLGNQPQHF.

V is TRBV6-1 and J is TRBJ1-5; D gene uncertain. This CDR3 region has 11 residues. Germline V gives CDR1 MNHNS, CDR2 SASEGT. The ends were cut back, 3 bases at V and 6 bases at J, with 3 bases in the middle. CDR3 DNA: TGTGCCAGCAGTGACGTTCAGCCCCAGCATTTT. Translating gives CASSDVQPQHF.

The rearrangement uses TRBV7-9 and TRBJ1-5; TRBD1 matches 9 bases. Germline V CDR1 and CDR2: SEHNR, FQNEAQ (reference sequence). The CDR3 contains 15 residues. J lost 4 bases, V lost 4 bases, and 5 bases had no gene match. The CDR3 is CASSSTGQGNQPQHF. The CDR3 DNA follows: TGTGCCAGCAGCTCCACTGGACAGGGGAATCAGCCCCAGCATTTT.

V usage is TRBV3-1 (or the pseudogene TRBV3-2) and J usage is TRBJ1-2; TRBD1 agrees at 7 bases. With V trimmed by 0 bases and J by 9 bases, 7 bases remained unmatched. Germline CDR1 LGHDT, CDR2 YNNKEL (reference sequence). The CDR3 spans 14 residues. The CDR3, as DNA: TGTGCCAGCAGCCAAGAAGGAGTACAGGGGCGCTACACCTTC. Translating gives CASSQEGVQGRYTF.

The rearrangement uses TRBV28 and TRBJ1-3, with 7 bases that match TRBD1. CDR1 MDHEN and CDR2 SYDVKM come from the germline V gene. V shed 7 bases, J shed 2 bases, and the junction held 14 bases outside the gene matches. The CDR3 runs 17 residues. This CDR3 is CASITAAAQGAGNTIYF. The CDR3 DNA sequence: TGTGCCAGCATCACGGCGGCAGCTCAGGGGGCTGGAAACACCATATATTTT.

The chain combines TRBV30 with TRBJ1-1; D gene uncertain. Germline lookup yields CDR1 GTSNPN and CDR2 SVGIG (reference sequence). V lost 3 bases and J lost 3, with 14 bases in between. The CDR3 loop spans 14 amino acids. CDR3 sequence: CAWSKTVTYTEAFF. As DNA, the CDR3 is TGTGCCTGGAGCAAGACGGTGACTTACACTGAAGCTTTCTTT.

The chain's CDR3 is CSVEDQGYGYTF. DNA for the CDR3: TGCAGCGTTGAAGATCAGGGCTATGGCTACACCTTC. This chain connects TRBV29-1 to TRBJ1-2; a possible D gene is TRBD1 (5 bases). The V and J ends lost 0 bases and 4 bases respectively, with 6 bases between them. The CDR3 is 12 amino acids. Germline assignment: CDR1 SQVTM and CDR2 ANQGSEA.

V gene TRBV14 combines with J gene TRBJ1-1; the D gene is possibly TRBD1 (6 bases). This CDR3 has 15 amino acids. Germline-derived CDR1 and CDR2 are SGHDN and FVKESK. V was trimmed by 0 bases and J by 1 base, leaving 9 bases between them. The CDR3 reads CASSQDLGGNTEAFF. CDR3 coding DNA: TGTGCCAGCAGCCAAGATCTAGGGGGGAACACTGAAGCTTTCTTT.

This rearrangement joins TRBV19 to TRBJ1-3, with D perhaps matching TRBD1 (6 bases). This CDR3 has 13 residues. V lost 8 bases, J lost 0 bases, and 8 bases lay in between. The germline CDR1 and CDR2 sequences are LNHDA and SQIVND (reference sequence). The CDR3 loop is CASRDTSGNTIYF. The CDR3 region has the DNA TGTGCCAGTCGGGACACCTCTGGAAACACCATATATTTT.

This chain links TRBV7-2 with TRBJ2-2; TRBD2 might be the D (5 bases). Germline V CDR1 and CDR2: SGHTA, FQGNSA. V lost 1 base and J 4 bases, leaving 13 bases between the germline ends. The CDR3 runs 16 residues. Here the CDR3 DNA reads TGTGCCAGCAGCTTAGGGACTTGGGCGTCCACCGGGGAGCTGTTTTTT. This codes for CASSLGTWASTGELFF.

This chain links TRBV30 with TRBJ2-2, with 11 bases lining up with TRBD1. J gave up 5 bases and V 3 bases, and 2 bases lay outside the gene matches. Germline V lookup: CDR1 GTSNPN, CDR2 SVGIG (reference sequence). The CDR3 runs to 14 residues. The DNA of the CDR3 is TGTGCCTGGAGGGGGGACAGGGGGACCGGGGAGCTGTTTTTT. It yields the protein CAWRGDRGTGELFF.

The chain employs TRBV30 and TRBJ2-1; TRBD2 matches 7 bases. Germline V gene lookup returns CDR1 GTSNPN and CDR2 SVGIG (reference sequence). This CDR3 has 12 amino acids. V was clipped by 5 bases and J by 6 bases; unmatched bases: 4. For the CDR3, the DNA is TGTGCCTGGGCCGGGACTACCAATGAGCAGTTCTTC. This sequence encodes CAWAGTTNEQFF.

The chain couples TRBV6-4 to TRBJ1-1; no reliable D call. The CDR3 sequence is 14 residues long. With 0 bases removed from V and 2 bases from J, the gap between germline ends came to 7 bases. Germline assignment: CDR1 MRHNA and CDR2 SNTAGT. The CDR3 DNA sequence: TGTGCCAGCAGTGACTCAGGTAGCAACACTGAAGCTTTCTTT. This sequence encodes CASSDSGSNTEAFF.

J is TRBJ1-3 and V is TRBV28; the D is unclear. The V end lost 4 bases, the J end lost 1 base, and 5 bases lay between the germline ends. Germline V gives CDR1 MDHEN, CDR2 SYDVKM. The CDR3 has 13 amino acids. This chain's CDR3 is CASSYPSGNTIYF. In DNA, the CDR3 is TGTGCCAGCAGTTATCCGTCTGGAAACACCATATATTTT.

V gene TRBV28 combines with J gene TRBJ1-1, with TRBD1 matching over 9 bases. The CDR3 is 15 residues long. Germline V gene data show CDR1 as MDHEN and CDR2 as SYDVKM. J gave up 11 bases and V 5 bases, and 15 bases lay outside the gene matches. In nucleotides, the CDR3 is TGTGCCAGCAGTCGATCTCCGGGACAGGGTTACAGGGCTTTCTTT. This encodes CASSRSPGQGYRAFF.

This rearrangement joins TRBV4-1 to TRBJ1-1; D perhaps matches TRBD1 (5 bases). The length of the CDR3 is 19 residues. Germline CDR1 is MGHRA and CDR2 is YSYEKL. Between the trimmed V and J ends, which lost 1 base and 1 base, there was a span of 22 bases. CDR3 coding DNA: TGCGCCAGCAGCCAAGTATTCAAGACAGCAAACGACCCGAACACTGAAGCTTTCTTT. It translates to CASSQVFKTANDPNTEAFF.

The V call is TRBV19, the J call TRBJ1-1, with D maybe TRBD1 (5 bases). CDR3 length equals 16 residues. The V end was cut by 4 bases, the J end by 2 bases, with 17 bases between. Germline assignment: CDR1 LNHDA and CDR2 SQIVND (reference sequence). The CDR3, as DNA: TGTGCCAGTAGTAGACCGGGGGGGAGTCACAACACTGAAGCTTTCTTT. This translates into CASSRPGGSHNTEAFF.